What follows are 7 T cell receptor beta chains derived from one specimen sequenced in a study of cytomegalovirus exposure and HLA in healthy donors. The primer mix had 60 Vbeta and 13 Jbeta primers. Repertoires were generated with immunoSEQ multiplex PCR, while TCRdb's copy carries only in-frame clones and drops some. The sample records 150,000 to 200,000 clones, more than 65% being singletons. Sequencing was carried out using PBMCs. The receptors here all came from a man between 18 and 35 years old in good health and CMV-seropositive.

The chain combines TRBV4-2 with TRBJ1-6; D gene ambiguous. CDR1 is LGHNA, CDR2 YNFKEQ, per germline. This CDR3 has 15 residues. V dropped 5 bases and J dropped 4 bases, with 12 bases sitting between them. The CDR3 reads CASSTPGSYNSPLHF. The DNA of the CDR3 is TGTGCCAGCAGCACCCCGGGGTCGTATAATTCACCCCTCCACTTT.

This clone has only a few counts. This rearrangement joins TRBV19 to TRBJ1-1; tentatively, D is TRBD1 (6 bases). The V gene lost 6 bases and the J gene lost 3 bases, with 17 bases spanning the gap. This CDR3 is 15 amino acids long. CDR1 and CDR2 (germline): LNHDA, SQIVND (reference sequence). CDR3 nucleotides: TGTGCCAGTAGCGACCCGGGGGGGCCGGACACTGAAGCTTTCTTT. This sequence encodes CASSDPGGPDTEAFF.

This chain joins TRBV5-1 and TRBJ2-3, with D possibly matching TRBD1 (6 bases). V was shortened by 6 bases and J by 1 base, with 15 bases between the two germline ends. The CDR3 extends over 15 amino acids. Germline V gene sequence: CDR1 SGHRS, CDR2 YFSETQ. The CDR3 is CASTLQGIGTDTQYF. The CDR3, as DNA: TGCGCCAGCACCTTACAGGGTATCGGCACAGATACGCAGTATTTT.

The chain combines TRBV30 with TRBJ2-2; 7 nucleotides agree with TRBD1. The CDR3 is made up of 13 amino acids. V was pared by 3 bases and J by 6 bases, with 4 bases of the junction left unmatched. Germline V gives CDR1 GTSNPN, CDR2 SVGIG (reference sequence). CDR3 DNA: TGTGCCTGGAGGTTGCAGGGGGCCGGGGAGCTGTTTTTT. Encoded protein: CAWRLQGAGELFF.

This sequence joins TRBV6-5 and TRBJ1-2; TRBD1 agrees at 9 bases. Germline V gene data show CDR1 as MNHEY and CDR2 as SVGAGI. V was pared by 2 bases and J by 5 bases, with 3 bases of the junction left unmatched. This CDR3 comprises 14 residues. The CDR3 region is CASSYRGQGYGYTF. The CDR3 DNA reads TGTGCCAGCAGTTACCGGGGACAGGGATATGGCTACACCTTC.

The CDR3 DNA is TGCGCCAGCAGCTTAGACGTTGGCGGAGATCAGCCCCAGCATTTT. It is translated as CASSLDVGGDQPQHF. The rearrangement joins TRBV5-1 to TRBJ1-5; D call uncertain. CDR1 is SGHRS, CDR2 YFSETQ, per germline. Trimming took 2 bases from V and 5 from J, leaving 14 bases between them. The length of the CDR3 is 15 residues.

In its sample, this clone was seen once. This sequence joins TRBV28 and TRBJ2-2; D is perhaps TRBD2 (5 bases). The V end lost 2 bases, the J end lost 4 bases, and 14 bases lay between the germline ends. Germline V gene sequence: CDR1 MDHEN, CDR2 SYDVKM. There are 16 residues in the CDR3. CDR3 sequence reads: CASSLNSLLGTGELFF. The CDR3 DNA reads TGTGCCAGCAGTTTAAACTCCTTACTAGGCACCGGGGAGCTGTTTTTT. The full variable domain, its missing parts supplied by reference TRBV28 and TRBJ2-2, is DVKVTQSSRYLVKRTGEKVFLECVQDMDHENMFWYRQDPGLGLRLIYFSYDVKMKEKGDIPEGYSVSREKKERFSLILESASTNQTSMYLCASSLNSLLGTGELFFGEGSRLTVL.